This T cell receptor (beta chain) is drawn from a study of T cell clonality in common variable immunodeficiency. Whole-study results and caveats: CVID subjects had higher TCRbeta clonality than healthy controls, most marked in about a third.

Sequencing used immunoSEQ multiplex PCR; TCRdb keeps in-frame clones, though not all of them. The data show around 52,000 clones, none appearing only once, with 5.4% held by the ten largest. In this sample, this clone turned up many times. Its antigen remains unknown. The read finishes 3 residues shy of the CDR3 end, and the germline J gene is used to complete it. The length of the CDR3 is 15 residues. V gave up 3 bases and J gave up 6 bases; unmatched junction bases: 10. The V gene's germline CDR1 is DFQATT and CDR2 SNEGSKA (reference sequence). The J gene is TRBJ2-3, the V gene TRBV20-1; 9 bases match TRBD2. The receptor comes from a person aged 18 to 75 in good health. Sample: peripheral blood mononuclear cells. The CDR3 sequence is CSARGRREGRDTQYF. The CDR3 DNA, read in part, is TGCAGTGCTAGGGGTAGGCGGGAGGGCCGTGATACG.